The 24 T cell receptor beta chains listed next were all sequenced from one sample in a study of cytomegalovirus exposure and HLA in healthy donors. In the PCR, 60 Vbeta and 13 Jbeta primers were used. This table comes from immunoSEQ multiplex PCR, and its TCRdb copy is limited to in-frame clones, with some not included. Of some 130,000 clones detected, approximately 80% appear once; the ten largest clones hold under 3%. The sequencing input was PBMCs. These receptor sequences come from a man younger than 45 in good health and CMV-seronegative.

This clone was detected once. The CDR3 region is CASSQEVVAGGEQFF. CDR3 bases: TGCGCCAGCAGCCAAGAGGTCGTAGCAGGGGGTGAGCAGTTCTTC. V is TRBV4-1 and J is TRBJ2-1, with 7 bases identical to TRBD1. The J segment lost 9 bases and the V segment lost 0 bases, leaving 8 bases of the junction unmatched. The V gene's germline CDR1 is MGHRA and CDR2 YSYEKL. The CDR3 length is 15 residues.

The chain joins TRBV18 to TRBJ2-1, with 7 positions matching TRBD2. This CDR3 region has 17 residues. J gave up 0 bases and V 1 base, and 6 bases lay outside the gene matches. Germline CDR1 KGHSH, CDR2 LQKENI. This CDR3 reads CASSPLSPSGSYNEQFF. The CDR3 DNA follows: TGTGCCAGCTCACCACTCAGCCCTAGCGGCTCCTACAATGAGCAGTTCTTC.

This clone was found a few times. The chain recombines TRBV19 with TRBJ2-7, with D perhaps matching TRBD2 (6 bases). In germline, CDR1 is LNHDA, CDR2 SQIVND (reference sequence). V lost 5 bases, J lost 4 bases, and 15 bases lay in between. The CDR3 length is 14 residues. The CDR3 DNA reads TGTGCCAGTAGTCATCGACGGGGGATGTACGAGCAGTACTTC. The encoded protein is CASSHRRGMYEQYF.

This chain joins TRBV4-1 and TRBJ2-7; 9 positions agree with TRBD2. The CDR3 runs to 15 residues. CDR1 is MGHRA, CDR2 YSYEKL, per germline. The J segment lost 0 bases and the V segment lost 2 bases, leaving 2 bases of the junction unmatched. The DNA for the CDR3 is TGCGCCAGCAGCCAAAGCGGGAGGAGCTCCTACGAGCAGTACTTC. Amino acids: CASSQSGRSSYEQYF.

V is TRBV7-9 and J is TRBJ1-1; D not certain. CDR3 size: 14 residues. Per the germline V gene, CDR1 is SEHNR and CDR2 is FQNEAQ (reference sequence). Between the trimmed V and J ends, which lost 3 bases and 2 bases, there was a span of 10 bases. In nucleotides, the CDR3 is TGTGCCAGCAGCTTTGTAGGAGGTAACACTGAAGCTTTCTTT. This gives the protein CASSFVGGNTEAFF.

This rearrangement joins TRBV14 to TRBJ2-2, with TRBD1 as a possible D gene (5 bases). The germline gives CDR1 SGHDN, CDR2 FVKESK. V dropped 4 bases and J dropped 4 bases, with 10 bases sitting between them. The CDR3 runs to 14 residues. CDR3 protein: CASSLREGTGELFF. The CDR3 bases are TGTGCCAGCAGCCTCAGGGAAGGCACCGGGGAGCTGTTTTTT.

The V gene is TRBV21-1, the J gene TRBJ2-7; the D call of TRBD1 is as the table states it, not checked on the DNA. TRBV21-1 is flagged as a pseudogene. There are 16 residues in the CDR3. CDR3 protein: CASSPGIRDRTYEQYF. The CDR3 nucleotides read TGTGCCAGCAGCCCAGGCATCCGGGACAGAACCTACGAGCAGTACTTC.

The chain uses TRBV28 and TRBJ2-1; TRBD2 matches at 9 bases. Germline CDR1 MDHEN, CDR2 SYDVKM. This CDR3 is built from 14 residues. V was pared by 7 bases and J by 8 bases, with 9 bases of the junction left unmatched. CDR3 loop: CASNLSGRYYEQFF. DNA of the CDR3: TGTGCCAGCAACTTAAGCGGGAGGTACTATGAGCAGTTCTTC.

V gene TRBV5-1 combines with J gene TRBJ2-7; D perhaps matches TRBD1 (6 bases). Per the germline V gene, CDR1 is SGHRS and CDR2 is YFSETQ. CDR3 length equals 14 residues. The ends were cut back, 4 bases at V and 7 bases at J, with 18 bases in the middle. CDR3 nucleotides: TGCGCCAGCAGCCCGGGACACGGAGCTGGAGAGCAGTACTTC. This codes for CASSPGHGAGEQYF.

This clone was found a few times. The chain uses TRBV28 and TRBJ2-7; no definite D call. Trimming took off 6 bases at V and 2 bases at J, with 17 bases between the two ends. CDR3 length equals 15 residues. CDR1 MDHEN and CDR2 SYDVKM come from the germline V gene. CDR3 nucleotide sequence: TGTGCCAGCAGACTGACCAGGTCCTCCACCTACGAGCAGTACTTC. Its translation: CASRLTRSSTYEQYF. Complete variable domain (other parts from reference TRBV28 and TRBJ2-7): DVKVTQSSRYLVKRTGEKVFLECVQDMDHENMFWYRQDPGLGLRLIYFSYDVKMKEKGDIPEGYSVSREKKERFSLILESASTNQTSMYLCASRLTRSSTYEQYFGPGTRLTVT.

CDR3 protein: CASSSPGQGFTDTQYF. CDR3 bases: TGTGCCAGCAGTAGTCCGGGACAGGGATTCACAGATACGCAGTATTTT. V and J are TRBV28 and TRBJ2-3; 9 bases are shared with TRBD1. Germline lookup yields CDR1 MDHEN and CDR2 SYDVKM. Germline trimming cut 5 bases from V and 2 bases from J; bases unmatched to any gene: 8. The CDR3 is made up of 16 amino acids. The complete variable domain, with remaining parts taken from reference TRBV28 and TRBJ2-3, reads DVKVTQSSRYLVKRTGEKVFLECVQDMDHENMFWYRQDPGLGLRLIYFSYDVKMKEKGDIPEGYSVSREKKERFSLILESASTNQTSMYLCASSSPGQGFTDTQYFGPGTRLTVL.

This chain uses TRBV9 with TRBJ2-5; 8 nucleotides match TRBD2. The end of the DNA fits TRBJ2-7 better, so the J call may be wrong. The CDR3 runs to 15 residues. CDR1 is SGDLS and CDR2 is YYNGEE in the germline V gene. CDR3 sequence (DNA): TGTGCCAGCAGCGTCATAGCGGGACCATCCTACGAGCAGTACTTC. Its protein is CASSVIAGPSYEQYF.

The J gene is TRBJ2-7, the V gene TRBV6-4; D unresolved. Germline V gives CDR1 MRHNA, CDR2 SNTAGT. V gave up 7 bases and J gave up 2 bases, with 3 bases separating them. The CDR3 runs 10 residues. CDR3 DNA: TGTGCCAGCACTACCTACGAGCAGTACTTC. Translating it yields CASTTYEQYF.

The chain links TRBV11-2 to TRBJ2-7; TRBD2 matches at 8 bases. Trimming at V came to 5 bases and at J to 3 bases, leaving 9 bases not matched to a gene. Germline CDR1 SGHAT, CDR2 FQNNGV. The CDR3 contains 15 residues. The CDR3 sequence: CASSGWIRGGYEQYF. CDR3 in DNA: TGTGCCAGCAGCGGCTGGATTCGGGGGGGCTACGAGCAGTACTTC. The complete variable domain, with remaining parts taken from reference TRBV11-2 and TRBJ2-7, reads EAGVAQSPRYKIIEKRQSVAFWCNPISGHATLYWYQQILGQGPKLLIQFQNNGVVDDSQLPKDRFSAERLKGVDSTLKIQPAKLEDSAVYLCASSGWIRGGYEQYFGPGTRLTVT.

The chain combines TRBV9 with TRBJ2-1; TRBD2 agrees at 10 bases. Unmatched junction bases numbered 8, after V lost 4 bases and J lost 7 bases. CDR3 length: 15 residues. Germline loops: CDR1 SGDLS, CDR2 YYNGEE. For the CDR3, the DNA is TGTGCCAGCAGCCCAAGCGGGAGGGTGCGGAATGAGCAGTTCTTC. Protein sequence: CASSPSGRVRNEQFF. Using reference TRBV9 and TRBJ2-1 for the parts outside the CDR3, the full variable domain is DSGVTQTPKHLITATGQRVTLRCSPRSGDLSVYWYQQSLDQGLQFLIQYYNGEERAKGNILERFSAQQFPDLHSELNLSSLELGDSALYFCASSPSGRVRNEQFFGPGTRLTVL.

J is TRBJ2-3 and V is TRBV7-6; 7 positions match TRBD2. The CDR3 runs to 15 residues. Unmatched junction bases numbered 3, after V lost 1 base and J lost 2 bases. The V gene's germline CDR1 is SGHVS and CDR2 FNYEAQ. DNA for the CDR3: TGTGCCAGCAGCTTAGTTCTAGCGGTCACAGATACGCAGTATTTT. This gives the protein CASSLVLAVTDTQYF. Complete variable domain (other parts from reference TRBV7-6 and TRBJ2-3): GAGVSQSPRYKVTKRGQDVALRCDPISGHVSLYWYRQALGQGPEFLTYFNYEAQQDKSGLPNDRFSAERPEGSISTLTIQRTEQRDSAMYRCASSLVLAVTDTQYFGPGTRLTVL.

The chain joins TRBV4-1 to TRBJ1-4; D perhaps matches TRBD1 (5 bases). The V end was cut by 1 base, the J end by 7 bases, with 13 bases between. The CDR3 covers 15 residues. Germline values: CDR1 MGHRA, CDR2 YSYEKL. The CDR3 DNA sequence: TGCGCCAGCAGCCAAGCCCCACGGAGGGGTGAAAAACTGTTTTTT. Its protein is CASSQAPRRGEKLFF.

The rearrangement joins TRBV9 to TRBJ2-3; 10 bases are shared with TRBD2. V was pared by 3 bases and J by 2 bases, with 9 bases of the junction left unmatched. The CDR3 has 17 amino acids. Germline CDR1 SGDLS, CDR2 YYNGEE. The CDR3 DNA follows: TGTGCCAGCAGCGCGGCCTCCGGGACTAGCGCCACAGATACGCAGTATTTT. Protein: CASSAASGTSATDTQYF.

The V gene is TRBV7-8, the J gene TRBJ1-1, with 10 nucleotides matching TRBD1. The trim removed 4 bases at V and 3 bases at J, leaving 11 bases unmatched. Per the germline V gene, CDR1 is SGHVS and CDR2 is FQNEAQ. This CDR3 spans 17 amino acids. CDR3 residues: CASSSGTGVLWYTEAFF. The CDR3 DNA sequence: TGTGCCAGCAGCTCCGGGACAGGGGTTCTATGGTACACTGAAGCTTTCTTT.

The V gene is TRBV7-7, the J gene TRBJ2-1; no firm D call. This CDR3 is built from 14 residues. Germline V CDR1 and CDR2: SSHAT, FNYEAQ (reference sequence). The ends were cut back, 5 bases at V and 2 bases at J, with 10 bases in the middle. The CDR3 nucleotides are TGTGCCAGCAGCCCGAGCTTACCCTACAATGAGCAGTTCTTC. Its translation is CASSPSLPYNEQFF.

This chain connects TRBV5-8 to TRBJ2-5, with 10 nucleotides matching TRBD2. The end of the DNA fits TRBJ2-7 better, so the J call may be wrong. Germline V gives CDR1 SGHTS, CDR2 YDEGEE. This CDR3 region has 15 residues. CDR3 sequence: CASSLGLAANYEQYF. CDR3 in DNA: TGTGCCAGCAGCTTAGGACTAGCGGCAAACTACGAGCAGTACTTC.

V and J are TRBV27 and TRBJ2-7; 10 bases are a match to TRBD1. The CDR3 spans 15 residues. V was pared by 6 bases and J by 3 bases, with 8 bases of the junction left unmatched. Germline V lookup: CDR1 MNHEY, CDR2 SMNVEV (reference sequence). CDR3 loop: CASRPEGTGVYEQYF. For the CDR3, the DNA is TGTGCCAGCAGACCTGAGGGGACAGGGGTCTACGAGCAGTACTTC.

This chain uses TRBV4-1 with TRBJ1-2; D is possibly TRBD1 (5 bases). Germline V gives CDR1 MGHRA, CDR2 YSYEKL. The CDR3 loop spans 14 amino acids. Trimming took off 5 bases at V and 0 bases at J, with 10 bases between the two ends. The CDR3 protein is CASSSRQSNYGYTF. CDR3 DNA: TGCGCCAGCAGCAGCAGACAGTCTAACTATGGCTACACCTTC.

This clone was seen only a few times. This sequence joins TRBV19 and TRBJ2-2; weak D call: TRBD2 (6 bases). CDR1 LNHDA and CDR2 SQIVND come from the germline V gene (reference sequence). V dropped 6 bases and J dropped 2 bases, with 13 bases sitting between them. There are 15 residues in the CDR3. The CDR3 DNA sequence: TGTGCCAGTAGGAGCGGGTTCGGTAACACCGGGGAGCTGTTTTTT. Translated: CASRSGFGNTGELFF.